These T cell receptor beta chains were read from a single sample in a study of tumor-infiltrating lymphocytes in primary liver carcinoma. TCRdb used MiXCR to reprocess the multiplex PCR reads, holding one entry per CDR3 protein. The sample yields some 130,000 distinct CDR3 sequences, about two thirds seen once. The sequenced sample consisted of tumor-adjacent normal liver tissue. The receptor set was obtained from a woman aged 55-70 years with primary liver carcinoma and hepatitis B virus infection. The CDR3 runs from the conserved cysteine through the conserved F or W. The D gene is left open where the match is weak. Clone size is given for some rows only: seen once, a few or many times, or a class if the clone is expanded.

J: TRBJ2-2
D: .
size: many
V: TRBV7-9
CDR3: CASSLARGVTGELFF
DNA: TGTGCCAGCAGCTTAGCCCGTGGGGTGACCGGGGAGCTGTTTTTT

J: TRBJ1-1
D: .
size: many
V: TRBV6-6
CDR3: CASTGTVNTEAFF
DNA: TGTGCCAGCACCGGGACGGTGAACACTGAAGCTTTCTTT

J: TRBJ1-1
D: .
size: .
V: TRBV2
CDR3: CASSLTTGLNTEAFF
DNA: TGTGCCAGCAGCCTGACTACAGGCCTGAACACTGAAGCTTTCTTT

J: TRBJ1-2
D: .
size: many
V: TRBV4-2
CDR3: CASSQEDLNYGYTF
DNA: TGTGCCAGCAGCCAAGAGGACCTTAACTATGGCTACACCTTC

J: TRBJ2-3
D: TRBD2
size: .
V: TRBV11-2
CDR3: CASSLMRGGTDTHDF
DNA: TGTGCCAGTAGCTTAATGCGGGGGGGCACAGATACGCACGATTTT

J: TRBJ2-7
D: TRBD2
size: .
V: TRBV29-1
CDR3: CSVGGPMAGALPYEQYF
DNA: TGTAGCGTTGGGGGTCCCATGGCGGGAGCCCTCCCCTACGAGCAGTACTTC

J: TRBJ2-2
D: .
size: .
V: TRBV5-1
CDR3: CASSRGTFNTRELFF
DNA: TGCGCCAGCAGCCGAGGGACTTTCAACACCCGGGAACTGTTTTTT

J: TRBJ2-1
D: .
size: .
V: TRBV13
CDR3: CGSSLSLTSFYNEQFF
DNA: TGTGGCAGCAGCCTCTCCCTTACAAGCTTCTACAATGAGCAGTTCTTC

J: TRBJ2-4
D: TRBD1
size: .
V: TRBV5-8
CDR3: CASSLDWTGSGSYIQNF
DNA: TGTGCCAGCAGCTTGGACTGGACAGGGTCAGGGAGTTACATTCAGAACTTC

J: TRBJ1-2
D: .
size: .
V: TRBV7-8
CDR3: CASCLSSRSGYGYTF
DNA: TGTGCCAGCTGCTTGAGTTCGAGGTCGGGGTATGGCTATACCTTC

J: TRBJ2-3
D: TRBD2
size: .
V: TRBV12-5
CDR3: CASGLGLAGGGDTQYF
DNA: TGTGCTAGTGGTCTGGGACTAGCGGGAGGAGGCGATACGCAGTATTTT

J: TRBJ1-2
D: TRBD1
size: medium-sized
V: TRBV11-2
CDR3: CASGQGHGYTF
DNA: TGTGCCAGCGGACAGGGTCATGGCTACACCTTC

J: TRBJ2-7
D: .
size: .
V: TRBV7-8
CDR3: CASSVGQGATGKQYF
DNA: TGTGCCAGCAGCGTAGGACAAGGGGCGACGGGGAAGCAGTACTTC

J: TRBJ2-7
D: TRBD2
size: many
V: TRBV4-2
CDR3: CASSHVTGGAYEQYF
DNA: TGTGCCAGCAGCCACGTTACGGGAGGGGCCTACGAGCAGTACTTC

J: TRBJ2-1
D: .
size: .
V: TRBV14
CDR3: CVSSQDVRYNDQFF
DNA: TGTGTCAGCAGCCAAGATGTGAGATACAATGACCAGTTCTTC

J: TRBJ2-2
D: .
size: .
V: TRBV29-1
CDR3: CSVVANLNTGELFF
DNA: TGCAGTGTTGTTGCCAACCTGAACACCGGGGAGCTGTTTTTT

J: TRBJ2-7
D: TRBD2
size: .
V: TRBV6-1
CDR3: CANSSVSGGRYYEQYF
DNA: TGTGCCAACAGTTCCGTGTCGGGGGGACGGTACTACGAGCAGTACTTC

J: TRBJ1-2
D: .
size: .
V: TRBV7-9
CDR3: CASSVGYGYTF
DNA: TGTGCCAGCAGCGTAGGTTATGGCTACACCTTC

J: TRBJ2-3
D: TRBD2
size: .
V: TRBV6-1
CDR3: CATGEGTSGRGVTDTQYF
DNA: TGTGCTACCGGGGAGGGGACTAGCGGGAGAGGTGTCACAGATACGCAGTATTTT

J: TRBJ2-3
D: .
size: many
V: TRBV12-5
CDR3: CASGLGQTAGDTQYF
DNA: TGTGCTAGTGGCCTTGGACAGACTGCGGGAGATACGCAGTATTTT

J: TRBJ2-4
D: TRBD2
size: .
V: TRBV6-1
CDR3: CACSEEASGRTNTKNIQYF
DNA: TGTGCCTGCAGTGAAGAGGCAAGCGGGAGGACTAACACCAAAAACATTCAGTACTTC

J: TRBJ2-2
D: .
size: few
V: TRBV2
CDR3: CASSVIGAGGELFF
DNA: TGTGCCAGCAGTGTAATTGGGGCGGGCGGGGAGCTGTTTTTT

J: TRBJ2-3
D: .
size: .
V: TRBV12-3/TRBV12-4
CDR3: CVSSPTTDAQYF
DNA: TGTGTCAGCAGCCCTACCACAGACGCGCAGTATTTT

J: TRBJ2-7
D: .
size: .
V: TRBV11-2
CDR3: CASSLERSSSSYELYF
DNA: TGTGCCAGTAGCTTAGAGAGGTCTAGCAGCTCCTACGAGCTGTACTTC

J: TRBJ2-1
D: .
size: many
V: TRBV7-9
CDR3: CASSLLATEQFF
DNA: TGTGCCAGCAGCTTACTAGCTACTGAGCAGTTCTTC

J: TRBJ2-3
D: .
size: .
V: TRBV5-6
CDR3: CTSSLVRGTDTQYF
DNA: TGTACCAGCAGCTTGGTACGGGGAACAGATACGCAGTATTTC

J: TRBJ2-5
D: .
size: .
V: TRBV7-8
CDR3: CVSCRSLRGAGYQETQYF
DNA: TGTGTCAGCTGCCGATCGTTGAGGGGCGCGGGGTACCAAGAGACCCAGTACTTC